Shown below are 16 T cell receptor beta chains from a single sample sequenced in a study of blood T cell repertoires in COVID-19. The method was immunoSEQ multiplex PCR; TCRdb's version includes in-frame clones alone and lacks a portion of them. The data show some 390,000 clones, under 90% seen once. What was sequenced was PBMCs or T cells enriched from blood (not recorded which). The origin of the receptors is a woman aged 25 to 39 who had recovered from COVID-19.

This clone was counted only a few times. The chain joins TRBV4-1 to TRBJ1-1; D unclear. The CDR3 is 15 amino acids. Germline CDR1 and CDR2: MGHRA and YSYEKL. V was cut by 0 bases and J by 1 base, with 9 bases left in between. The CDR3 sequence is CASSQDRQRNTEAFF. The CDR3 DNA is TGCGCCAGCAGCCAAGACCGTCAGCGGAACACTGAAGCTTTCTTT.

This clone showed up just a few times. V usage is TRBV4-1 and J usage is TRBJ2-7; D possibly corresponds to TRBD1 (6 bases). Germline V gene data show CDR1 as MGHRA and CDR2 as YSYEKL. The CDR3 has 15 amino acids. The V and J ends lost 3 bases and 5 bases respectively, with 17 bases between them. CDR3 sequence (DNA): TGCGCCAGCAGCCACTCACAGGGTCTTTTCCACGAGCAGTACTTC. As protein: CASSHSQGLFHEQYF.

This chain joins TRBV4-3 and TRBJ1-1; TRBD1 aligns across 10 bases. With 2 bases clipped from V and 6 bases from J, the junction kept 9 bases outside the gene matches. The CDR3 is 16 amino acids. The germline gives CDR1 LGHNA, CDR2 YSLEER. For the CDR3, the DNA is TGCGCCAGCAGCCAAATCTCCGGGACAGGGGCGGCTGAAGCTTTCTTT. It specifies CASSQISGTGAAEAFF.

This sequence joins TRBV27 and TRBJ1-2; weak D call: TRBD1 (5 bases). V was clipped by 6 bases and J by 6 bases, with 20 bases between them. Germline loops: CDR1 MNHEY, CDR2 SMNVEV (reference sequence). There are 15 residues in the CDR3. The CDR3 nucleotides are TGTGCCAGCAGAAGCGCCCCACGGCAGGGCGATGGCTACACCTTC. This sequence encodes CASRSAPRQGDGYTF.

The chain is built from TRBV7-9 and TRBJ2-2; D is perhaps TRBD1 (5 bases). CDR3 length equals 13 residues. Per the germline V gene, CDR1 is SEHNR and CDR2 is FQNEAQ (reference sequence). The V end lost 2 bases, the J end lost 6 bases, and 7 bases lay between the germline ends. The CDR3 spells CASSLQGSGELFF. The CDR3 DNA is TGTGCCAGCAGCTTACAGGGATCCGGGGAGCTGTTTTTT.

The J gene is TRBJ2-7, the V gene TRBV7-9, with a weak D call TRBD1 (5 bases). Germline V gene sequence: CDR1 SEHNR, CDR2 FQNEAQ (reference sequence). This CDR3 has 17 residues. The V and J ends lost 5 bases and 3 bases respectively, with 23 bases between them. CDR3 loop: CASSPALGSGLGYEQYF. CDR3 bases: TGTGCCAGCAGCCCTGCCCTTGGTTCAGGGTTAGGCTACGAGCAGTACTTC. The full variable domain, with the rest looked up from reference TRBV7-9 and TRBJ2-7, is DTGVSQNPRHKITKRGQNVTFRCDPISEHNRLYWYRQTLGQGPEFLTYFQNEAQLEKSRLLSDRFSAERPKGSFSTLEIQRTEQGDSAMYLCASSPALGSGLGYEQYFGPGTRLTVT.

V gene TRBV4-3 combines with J gene TRBJ2-7; maybe TRBD1 (5 bases). The CDR3 length is 13 residues. CDR1 and CDR2 from the germline V gene are LGHNA and YSLEER. V lost 4 bases, J lost 3 bases, and 10 bases lay in between. In DNA, the CDR3 is TGCGCCAGCAGCCGGGCAAGGGGCTACGAGCAGTACTTC. The encoded protein is CASSRARGYEQYF.

This sequence joins TRBV7-6 and TRBJ2-1; 9 bases map to TRBD2. Germline trimming cut 1 base from V and 8 bases from J; bases unmatched to any gene: 9. Germline V gives CDR1 SGHVS, CDR2 FNYEAQ. The CDR3 runs to 16 residues. The CDR3 here is CASSLGLRGGLDEQFF. In nucleotides, the CDR3 is TGTGCCAGCAGCTTAGGGTTGCGGGGGGGCCTTGATGAGCAGTTCTTC. The complete variable domain, with remaining parts taken from reference TRBV7-6 and TRBJ2-1, reads GAGVSQSPRYKVTKRGQDVALRCDPISGHVSLYWYRQALGQGPEFLTYFNYEAQQDKSGLPNDRFSAERPEGSISTLTIQRTEQRDSAMYRCASSLGLRGGLDEQFFGPGTRLTVL.

This sequence joins TRBV20-1 and TRBJ2-7; 8 nucleotides agree with TRBD2. J was trimmed by 3 bases and V by 3 bases; bases with no gene match: 7. Per germline, CDR1 DFQATT and CDR2 SNEGSKA (reference sequence). The CDR3 totals 14 residues. The CDR3 reads CSASRGGRFYEQYF. The CDR3 nucleotides are TGCAGTGCTAGTCGGGGGGGGAGATTCTACGAGCAGTACTTC.

A single count supports this clone. CDR3 sequence (DNA): TGTGCCAGCAGTGAACTCCGGGGTCAGCAGTTCTTC. Its translation is CASSELRGQQFF. The chain combines TRBV6-1 with TRBJ2-1, with D maybe TRBD2 (5 bases). CDR1 is MNHNS, CDR2 SASEGT, per germline. The CDR3 runs 12 residues. Trimming shortened V by 2 bases and J by 11 bases, and 10 bases separated the two germline ends.

This rearrangement joins TRBV7-2 to TRBJ1-4; 7 bases line up with TRBD1. The CDR3 contains 15 residues. CDR1 and CDR2 (germline): SGHTA, FQGNSA. The V segment lost 2 bases and the J segment 3 bases; nucleotides outside the gene matches: 3. CDR3 sequence: CASSLRQGSNEKLFF. The CDR3 DNA sequence: TGTGCCAGCAGCTTAAGACAGGGATCTAATGAAAAACTGTTTTTT.

This chain joins TRBV30 and TRBJ1-5; no reliable D call. The CDR3 totals 13 residues. V shed 0 bases and J shed 4 bases, with 7 bases lying between them. Per the germline V gene, CDR1 is GTSNPN and CDR2 is SVGIG (reference sequence). The CDR3: CAWSVVENQPQHF. CDR3 DNA sequence: TGTGCCTGGAGTGTGGTAGAGAATCAGCCCCAGCATTTT.

This chain links TRBV9 with TRBJ1-1; weak D call: TRBD1 (5 bases). V lost 0 bases and J lost 0, with 15 bases in between. CDR3 length equals 17 residues. Germline-derived CDR1 and CDR2 are SGDLS and YYNGEE. In nucleotides, the CDR3 is TGTGCCAGCAGCGTAGGGGTAGGGGTACCATTGAACACTGAAGCTTTCTTT. It codes for CASSVGVGVPLNTEAFF.

V usage is TRBV19 and J usage is TRBJ2-3; 7 bases align to TRBD1. With V trimmed by 10 bases and J by 0 bases, 4 bases remained unmatched. Per the germline V gene, CDR1 is LNHDA and CDR2 is SQIVND (reference sequence). The CDR3 runs 13 residues. The chain's CDR3 is CAIRDRSTDTQYF. The CDR3, as DNA: TGTGCCATCCGGGACAGAAGCACAGATACGCAGTATTTT.

This clone was detected a few times. The V call is TRBV15, the J call TRBJ2-7; 7 bases are a match to TRBD1. The germline CDR1 and CDR2 sequences are LNHNV and YYDKDF (reference sequence). CDR3 length equals 14 residues. With V trimmed by 2 bases and J by 2 bases, 3 bases remained unmatched. The CDR3: CATSRHRGTYEQYF. The CDR3 DNA is TGTGCCACCAGCAGACACAGGGGTACCTACGAGCAGTACTTC.

The rearrangement links TRBV5-4 to TRBJ1-3, with TRBD1 as a possible D gene (6 bases). Germline CDR1 SGHNT, CDR2 YYREEE (reference sequence). The CDR3 is made up of 17 amino acids. V shed 4 bases and J shed 0 bases, with 17 bases lying between them. CDR3 DNA: TGTGCCAGCAGCACGATCGACACAGGGAACTCTGGAAACACCATATATTTT. It is translated as CASSTIDTGNSGNTIYF.